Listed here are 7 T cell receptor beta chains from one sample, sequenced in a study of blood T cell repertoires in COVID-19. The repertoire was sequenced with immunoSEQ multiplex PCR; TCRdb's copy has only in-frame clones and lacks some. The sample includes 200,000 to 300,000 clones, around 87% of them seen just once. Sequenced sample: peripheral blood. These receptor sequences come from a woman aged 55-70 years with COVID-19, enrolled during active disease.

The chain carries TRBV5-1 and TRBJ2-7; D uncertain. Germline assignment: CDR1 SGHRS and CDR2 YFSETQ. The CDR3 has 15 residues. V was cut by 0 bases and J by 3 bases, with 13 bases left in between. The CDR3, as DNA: TGCGCCAGCAGCTTGGTTGGCGGAGTGGGCTACGAGCAGTACTTC. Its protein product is CASSLVGGVGYEQYF.

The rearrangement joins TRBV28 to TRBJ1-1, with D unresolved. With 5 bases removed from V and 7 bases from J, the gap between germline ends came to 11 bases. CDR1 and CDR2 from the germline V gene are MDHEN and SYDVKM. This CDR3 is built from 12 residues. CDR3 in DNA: TGTGCCAGCAGTAGCACGAGGATTGAAGCTTTCTTT. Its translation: CASSSTRIEAFF.

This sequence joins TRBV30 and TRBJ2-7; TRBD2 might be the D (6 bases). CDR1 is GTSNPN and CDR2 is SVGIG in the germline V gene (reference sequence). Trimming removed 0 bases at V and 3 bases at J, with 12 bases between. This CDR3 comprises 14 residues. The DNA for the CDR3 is TGTGCCTGGAGTGTCCAGGGAGGCGGCTACGAGCAGTACTTC. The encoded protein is CAWSVQGGGYEQYF.

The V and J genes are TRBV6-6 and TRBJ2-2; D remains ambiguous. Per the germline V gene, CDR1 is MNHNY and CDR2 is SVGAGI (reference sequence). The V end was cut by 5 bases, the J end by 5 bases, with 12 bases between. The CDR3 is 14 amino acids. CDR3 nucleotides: TGTGCCAGCAGTCTCCTCCGCGAGACCGGGGAGCTGTTTTTT. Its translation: CASSLLRETGELFF.

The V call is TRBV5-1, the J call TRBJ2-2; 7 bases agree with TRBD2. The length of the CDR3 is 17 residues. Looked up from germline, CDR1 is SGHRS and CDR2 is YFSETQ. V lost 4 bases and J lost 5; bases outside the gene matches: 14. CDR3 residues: CASSDPGGGSRTGELFF. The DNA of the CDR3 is TGCGCCAGCAGCGACCCCGGGGGAGGGAGTCGGACCGGGGAGCTGTTTTTT.

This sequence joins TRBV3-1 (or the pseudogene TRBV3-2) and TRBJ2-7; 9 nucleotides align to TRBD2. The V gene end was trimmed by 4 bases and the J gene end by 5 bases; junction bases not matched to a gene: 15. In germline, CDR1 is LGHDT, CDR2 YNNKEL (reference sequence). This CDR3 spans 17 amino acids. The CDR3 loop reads CASSRRLAGVFNDEQYF. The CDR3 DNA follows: TGTGCCAGCAGCCGGCGTTTAGCGGGAGTTTTTAACGACGAGCAGTACTTC.

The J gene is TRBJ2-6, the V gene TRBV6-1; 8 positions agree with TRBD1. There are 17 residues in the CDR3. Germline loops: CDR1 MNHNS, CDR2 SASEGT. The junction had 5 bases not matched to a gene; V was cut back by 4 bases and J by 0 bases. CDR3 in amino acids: CASSAGTGLSGANVLTF. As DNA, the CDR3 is TGTGCCAGCAGTGCCGGGACAGGCCTCTCTGGGGCCAACGTCCTGACTTTC.